These T cell receptor beta chains were read from a single sample in a study of blood T cell repertoires in COVID-19. Generated by immunoSEQ multiplex PCR, the TCRdb table keeps only in-frame clones and is missing some. The profile shows about 280,000 clones, 85% of them singletons. Specimen: peripheral blood. These receptors were obtained from a human donor in a cohort sampled during active COVID-19. CDR3s include the opening cysteine and the closing phenylalanine or tryptophan. Each record gives: J gene, clone size, D gene, V gene, CDR3 DNA, CDR3 protein. The D gene is left open where the match is weak. Rows may omit the clone size; those that give it use once, few, many or a size class.

j_gene: TRBJ1-4; abundance: -; d_gene: TRBD1; v_gene: TRBV19; CDR3nt: TGTGCCAGTAGTGGCGGGACAGGGTTGAATGAAAAACTGTTTTTT; CDR3aa: CASSGGTGLNEKLFF
j_gene: TRBJ2-5; abundance: once; d_gene: TRBD1; v_gene: TRBV28; CDR3nt: TGTGCCAGCAGTCTCAAAGGGACAGGGGGGACCCAGTACTTC; CDR3aa: CASSLKGTGGTQYF
j_gene: TRBJ2-3; abundance: -; d_gene: TRBD2; v_gene: TRBV5-1; CDR3nt: TGCGCCAGCAGCCGCCAATACCTAGCGGGAGCAGATACGCAGTATTTT; CDR3aa: CASSRQYLAGADTQYF
j_gene: TRBJ2-3; abundance: -; d_gene: TRBD1; v_gene: TRBV7-9; CDR3nt: TGTGCCAGCAGCTTAGGGACAGGTACAGGGGCACCAGATACGCAGTATTTT; CDR3aa: CASSLGTGTGAPDTQYF
j_gene: TRBJ1-5; abundance: -; d_gene: TRBD1; v_gene: TRBV4-1; CDR3nt: TGCGCCAGCAGCCAAGCAGGGGGAAATCAGCCCCAGCATTTT; CDR3aa: CASSQAGGNQPQHF
j_gene: TRBJ2-3; abundance: -; d_gene: TRBD2; v_gene: TRBV7-3; CDR3nt: TGTGCCAGCAGCAGGCGTGGGACTAGCGGGAGTTTAGCAGATACGCAGTATTTT; CDR3aa: CASSRRGTSGSLADTQYF
j_gene: TRBJ2-7; abundance: once; d_gene: -; v_gene: TRBV9; CDR3nt: TGTGCCAGCAGCGCATTGACTAGGAGCGAGCAGTACTTC; CDR3aa: CASSALTRSEQYF
j_gene: TRBJ2-5; abundance: -; d_gene: -; v_gene: TRBV4-1; CDR3nt: TGCGCCAGCAGCCAAGCTCTCCCTAGCGCGGGGTTCCAAGAGACCCAGTACTTC; CDR3aa: CASSQALPSAGFQETQYF
j_gene: TRBJ1-4; abundance: -; d_gene: -; v_gene: TRBV28; CDR3nt: TGTGCCAGCAGGTTACAGAGGGTGCGTAATGAAAAACTGTTTTTT; CDR3aa: CASRLQRVRNEKLFF
j_gene: TRBJ2-1; abundance: -; d_gene: TRBD2; v_gene: TRBV28; CDR3nt: TGTGCCAGCAGTACCCGGGGACTAGCGGGAGGGCATGAGCAGTTCTTC; CDR3aa: CASSTRGLAGGHEQFF
j_gene: TRBJ1-1; abundance: once; d_gene: -; v_gene: TRBV5-1; CDR3nt: TGCGCCAGCAGCTCGGACGCGGGGACGGCGAACACTGAAGCTTTCTTT; CDR3aa: CASSSDAGTANTEAFF
j_gene: TRBJ1-4; abundance: -; d_gene: TRBD1; v_gene: TRBV5-1; CDR3nt: TGCGCCAGCAGCTTGGGAGGACAGGGAGATAATGAAAAACTGTTTTTT; CDR3aa: CASSLGGQGDNEKLFF
j_gene: TRBJ2-4; abundance: -; d_gene: TRBD2; v_gene: TRBV2; CDR3nt: TGTGCCAGCAGGGAGTCGGGACTATTTACGGACATTCAGTACTTC; CDR3aa: CASRESGLFTDIQYF
j_gene: TRBJ2-1; abundance: -; d_gene: -; v_gene: TRBV4-3; CDR3nt: TGCGCCAGCAGCCAAGACGGCCCTGTGACGACTATGGCCTACAATGAGCAGTTCTTC; CDR3aa: CASSQDGPVTTMAYNEQFF
j_gene: TRBJ2-7; abundance: -; d_gene: TRBD2; v_gene: TRBV6-2/TRBV6-3; CDR3nt: TGTGCCAGCAGTTACCCGAGCGGGAGGGTATCCTACGAGCAGTACTTC; CDR3aa: CASSYPSGRVSYEQYF
j_gene: TRBJ1-6; abundance: -; d_gene: TRBD1; v_gene: TRBV5-6; CDR3nt: TGTGCCAGCAGTTCCCCAGGGGGCGCATCTTCACCCCTCCACTTT; CDR3aa: CASSSPGGASSPLHF
j_gene: TRBJ2-1; abundance: -; d_gene: TRBD2; v_gene: TRBV6-5; CDR3nt: TGTGCCAGCAGGGGACTAGCGGACAATGAGCAGTTCTTC; CDR3aa: CASRGLADNEQFF
j_gene: TRBJ1-3; abundance: -; d_gene: -; v_gene: TRBV9; CDR3nt: TGTGCCAGCAGCGTAAGTCCTGCGGTTGGAAACACCATATATTTT; CDR3aa: CASSVSPAVGNTIYF
j_gene: TRBJ1-4; abundance: -; d_gene: -; v_gene: TRBV28; CDR3nt: TGTGCCAGCAAAACCGGACAGACAACTAATGAAAAACTGTTTTTT; CDR3aa: CASKTGQTTNEKLFF
j_gene: TRBJ2-1; abundance: -; d_gene: TRBD2; v_gene: TRBV2; CDR3nt: TGTGCCAGCCGGGGACTAGCGGGATACAATGAGCAGTTCTTC; CDR3aa: CASRGLAGYNEQFF
j_gene: TRBJ2-5; abundance: -; d_gene: TRBD2; v_gene: TRBV18; CDR3nt: TGTGCCAGCTCACCAGTCGTAGCGGGAGGGCCGGGAGAGACCCAGTACTTC; CDR3aa: CASSPVVAGGPGETQYF
j_gene: TRBJ2-7; abundance: -; d_gene: -; v_gene: TRBV29-1; CDR3nt: TGCAGCGTTGACGGCGAGGGCGAGCAGTACTTC; CDR3aa: CSVDGEGEQYF
j_gene: TRBJ2-6; abundance: -; d_gene: TRBD2; v_gene: TRBV29-1; CDR3nt: TGCAGCGTCGAAGGGGAGGGCTGGGGCTCTGGGGCCAACGTCCTGACTTTC; CDR3aa: CSVEGEGWGSGANVLTF
j_gene: TRBJ2-2; abundance: -; d_gene: -; v_gene: TRBV5-6; CDR3nt: TGTGCCAGCAGCTCGGAGGTTGGGGAGCTGTTTTTT; CDR3aa: CASSSEVGELFF
j_gene: TRBJ2-2; abundance: -; d_gene: TRBD1; v_gene: TRBV5-1; CDR3nt: TGCGCCAGCAGCACCCTGACAGGGGCCTTAAACACCGGGGAGCTGTTTTTT; CDR3aa: CASSTLTGALNTGELFF
j_gene: TRBJ2-3; abundance: -; d_gene: -; v_gene: TRBV7-9; CDR3nt: TGTGCCAGCACCCGACTGGACTCCACAGATACGCAGTATTTT; CDR3aa: CASTRLDSTDTQYF
j_gene: TRBJ2-2; abundance: -; d_gene: -; v_gene: TRBV28; CDR3nt: TGTGCCAGCAGTTCCGGGAGATCCGGGGAGCTGTTTTTT; CDR3aa: CASSSGRSGELFF
j_gene: TRBJ1-1; abundance: -; d_gene: -; v_gene: TRBV7-9; CDR3nt: TGTGCCAGCAGCTTAGAACCAGGTTTGAACACTGAAGCTTTCTTT; CDR3aa: CASSLEPGLNTEAFF
j_gene: TRBJ1-4; abundance: -; d_gene: TRBD1; v_gene: TRBV27; CDR3nt: TGTGCCAGCAGTCTACAGGGGGCAACTAATGAAAAACTGTTTTTT; CDR3aa: CASSLQGATNEKLFF
j_gene: TRBJ2-1; abundance: -; d_gene: TRBD1; v_gene: TRBV12-5; CDR3nt: TGTGCTAGTGGGGAGGACAGGCCGACTGAGCAGTTCTTC; CDR3aa: CASGEDRPTEQFF
j_gene: TRBJ2-3; abundance: many; d_gene: -; v_gene: TRBV2; CDR3nt: TGTGCCAGCACCCCGCAGGGGAGTCCCCTCGATACGCAGTATTTT; CDR3aa: CASTPQGSPLDTQYF
j_gene: TRBJ2-3; abundance: -; d_gene: -; v_gene: TRBV18; CDR3nt: TGTGCCAGCTCAGGCGATACGCAGTATTTT; CDR3aa: CASSGDTQYF